This TCR beta chain was observed in a study of monozygotic twins with inflammatory bowel disease. This CDR3 is 19 amino acids long. After re-calling the 5' RACE reads, TCRdb lists one entry per CDR3 protein, DNA absent. This sample contains more than 300,000 distinct CDR3 sequences. Study-level findings and limits: The sharing of clonotypes with others was lower in IBD patients than in healthy twins, especially with disease activity. Varied immunosuppressive treatments among patients may have increased repertoire variability.

Of note for this clonotype: Its cognate antigen is unknown.

This TCR was recovered from a human donor with ulcerative colitis or Crohn's disease, or a healthy co-twin of an affected twin (not recorded which). Sequencing used blood. The chain is built from TRBV12-3 or TRBV12-4 and TRBJ2-1; TCRdb selects TRBD1, and the lack of DNA leaves this call unchecked. The CDR3 sequence: CASSFPTGNDLVIVGEQFF.